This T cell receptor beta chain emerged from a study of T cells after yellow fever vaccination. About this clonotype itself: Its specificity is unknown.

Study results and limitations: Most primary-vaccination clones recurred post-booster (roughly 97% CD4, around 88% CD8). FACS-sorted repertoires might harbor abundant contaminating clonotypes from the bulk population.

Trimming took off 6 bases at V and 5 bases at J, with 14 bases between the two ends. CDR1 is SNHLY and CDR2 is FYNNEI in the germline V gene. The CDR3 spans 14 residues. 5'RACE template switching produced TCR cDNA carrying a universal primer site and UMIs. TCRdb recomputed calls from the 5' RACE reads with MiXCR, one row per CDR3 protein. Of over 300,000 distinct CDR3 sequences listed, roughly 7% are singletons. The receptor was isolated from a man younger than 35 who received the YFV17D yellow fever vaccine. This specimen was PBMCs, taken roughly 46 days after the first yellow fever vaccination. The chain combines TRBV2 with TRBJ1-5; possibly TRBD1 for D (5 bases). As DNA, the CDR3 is TGTGCCAGCAGGGGAGGGACGGAATATCAGCCCCAGCATTTT. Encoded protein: CASRGGTEYQPQHF.